This T cell receptor (beta chain) comes out of a study of beta chain features in type 1 diabetes. TCRB transcripts that were expressed got sequenced, as all of the isolated RNA had been reverse transcribed. Only in-frame clones appear in the TCRdb table, and some are missing; sequencing was by immunoSEQ multiplex PCR. The table records about 620,000 clones, around 15% of them present only once. General study results and limits: VDJ junctions in type 1 diabetes patients carried more deletions and fewer insertions. The study found moderately but significantly shorter TCRB CDR3s in all four CD4+ subsets of Type 1 diabetes patients.

The authors obtained over 98% purity in all sorted populations. As for this clone: Its cognate antigen is unknown. An end of the junction differs from the germline gene, which may be a read error.

This clonotype was obtained from a man between 18 and 35 years old in good health. The sequencing input was naive CD4+ T cells from blood.

The CDR3 region is CASTVGSSYNEQFF. The CDR3 DNA reads as TGTGCCAGCACCGTAGGAAGCTCCTACAATGAGCAGTTCTTC. J is TRBJ2-1 and V is TRBV9; D is uncertain. This CDR3 is 14 amino acids long. CDR1 is SGDLS and CDR2 is YYNGEE in the germline V gene.